This T cell receptor beta chain stems from a study of cytomegalovirus exposure and HLA in healthy donors. Germline-derived CDR1 and CDR2 are SGHNT and YYREEE (reference sequence). CDR3 size: 14 residues. Trimming left V 4 bases short and J 1 base short, with 11 bases between. The PCR was carried out with 60 Vbeta primers and 13 Jbeta primers. Libraries were prepared by immunoSEQ multiplex PCR; TCRdb keeps only in-frame clonotypes and omits some of them. The sample lists approximately 200,000 clones, around 83% occurring once. The chain is built from TRBV5-4 and TRBJ2-5, with D possibly TRBD2 on 6 matching bases. Sequenced material: PBMCs. This receptor was obtained from a woman between 45 and 60 years old in good health and CMV-seropositive. The chain's CDR3 is CASSRRGTQETQYF. The DNA for the CDR3 is TGTGCCAGCAGCCGACGGGGGACCCAAGAGACCCAGTACTTC.